This T cell receptor beta chain was captured in a study of beta chain features in type 1 diabetes. On the study more broadly: Age and gender were similar between patients and healthy donors, as were cell yields. Study observations and caveats: Shorter TCRB CDR3s, moderately but significantly so, marked every one of the four CD4+ subsets in Type 1 diabetes patients.

Using CD45RO/CCR7/CD25/CD127/CD95/CD27, CD4+ naive, central memory, regulatory and stem cell-like memory cells were sorted. This clone was seen a handful of times. The antigen is not known. The CDR3 runs to 19 residues. Germline V gene lookup returns CDR1 MGHRA and CDR2 YSYEKL. V was pared by 1 base and J by 2 bases, with 12 bases of the junction left unmatched. TCRB transcripts that were expressed got sequenced, as all of the isolated RNA had been reverse transcribed. Repertoires were generated with immunoSEQ multiplex PCR, while TCRdb's copy carries only in-frame clones and drops some. The sample lists around 340,000 clones; about 20% were seen once.

This clonotype was obtained from a woman in her late teens or twenties in good health. The sample taken for sequencing was naive CD4+ T cells from blood. This chain connects TRBV4-1 to TRBJ2-3; 10 nucleotides line up with TRBD2. The CDR3 sequence is CASSQGPVLAGPNTDTQYF. DNA for the CDR3: TGCGCCAGCAGCCAAGGGCCTGTACTAGCGGGGCCTAACACAGATACGCAGTATTTT.